A selection of T cell receptor beta chains follows, all from one sample in a study of blood T cells in healthy people across ages. TCRdb redid the calling of the 5' RACE reads with MiXCR, one entry per CDR3 protein. Here the sample spans 650,000 to 1,000,000 distinct CDR3 sequences, under 40% being singletons. Sample: blood. The receptor set was obtained from a man aged 18 to 29 in good health. The CDR3 runs from the conserved cysteine through the conserved F or W. Fields, in order: clone size, J gene, V gene, D gene, CDR3 protein, CDR3 DNA. A D gene is named only where the DNA matches it firmly. Clone size is not always given. Where it is, it says once, few, many or a class for expanded clones.

clone size: .
J gene: TRBJ2-1
V gene: TRBV6-2/TRBV6-3
D gene: .
CDR3 protein: CASTPRGVSSWYEQFF
CDR3 DNA: TGTGCCAGCACACCCCGGGGAGTAAGTAGTTGGTATGAGCAGTTCTTC

clone size: many
J gene: TRBJ2-7
V gene: TRBV7-9
D gene: TRBD1
CDR3 protein: CASSQSEQGKGEQYF
CDR3 DNA: TGTGCCAGCAGCCAATCCGAACAGGGGAAGGGGGAGCAGTACTTC

clone size: .
J gene: TRBJ2-3
V gene: TRBV7-9
D gene: TRBD2
CDR3 protein: CASRKTWRGGRESTDTQYF
CDR3 DNA: TGTGCCAGCAGGAAGACTTGGCGGGGGGGCCGGGAGAGCACAGATACGCAGTATTTT

clone size: .
J gene: TRBJ1-2
V gene: TRBV6-5
D gene: .
CDR3 protein: CASSEGGRGGGYTF
CDR3 DNA: TGTGCCAGCTCCGAGGGGGGACGAGGGGGTGGCTACACCTTC

clone size: .
J gene: TRBJ1-2
V gene: TRBV5-6
D gene: TRBD1
CDR3 protein: CASSLVQGAGYGYTF
CDR3 DNA: TGTGCCAGCAGCTTAGTACAGGGGGCCGGCTATGGCTACACCTTC

clone size: .
J gene: TRBJ1-4
V gene: TRBV12-3/TRBV12-4
D gene: TRBD1
CDR3 protein: CASSWETGGEKLFF
CDR3 DNA: TGTGCCAGCAGTTGGGAGACAGGGGGTGAAAAACTGTTTTTT

clone size: few
J gene: TRBJ1-1
V gene: TRBV29-1
D gene: .
CDR3 protein: CSVVGEIGDTEAFF
CDR3 DNA: TGCAGCGTCGTAGGGGAGATTGGGGACACTGAAGCTTTCTTT

clone size: few
J gene: TRBJ1-3
V gene: TRBV27
D gene: TRBD1
CDR3 protein: CASRTSTGAGNTIYF
CDR3 DNA: TGTGCCAGCAGGACCTCGACAGGGGCTGGAAACACCATATATTTT

clone size: .
J gene: TRBJ1-2
V gene: TRBV7-9
D gene: .
CDR3 protein: CASSFSPQGYYGYTF
CDR3 DNA: TGTGCCAGCAGCTTCTCACCTCAGGGGTACTATGGCTACACCTTC

clone size: .
J gene: TRBJ2-5
V gene: TRBV5-1
D gene: .
CDR3 protein: CASSSGPGGEQYF
CDR3 DNA: TGCGCCAGCAGCTCGGGACCAGGCGGTGAGCAGTACTTC

clone size: .
J gene: TRBJ1-6
V gene: TRBV27
D gene: .
CDR3 protein: CASSQYRALGSPLHF
CDR3 DNA: TGTGCCAGCAGCCAGTACAGAGCTTTGGGTTCACCCCTCCACTTT

clone size: .
J gene: TRBJ1-2
V gene: TRBV7-2
D gene: .
CDR3 protein: CASSLSLCGAYYGYTF
CDR3 DNA: TGTGCCAGCAGCTTAAGTCTGTGTGGGGCTTACTATGGCTACACCTTC

clone size: few
J gene: TRBJ1-5
V gene: TRBV11-2
D gene: .
CDR3 protein: CASSPPSGQPQHF
CDR3 DNA: TGTGCCAGCAGCCCCCCCTCAGGTCAGCCCCAGCATTTT

clone size: .
J gene: TRBJ1-1
V gene: TRBV12-3/TRBV12-4
D gene: .
CDR3 protein: CASRGPGVTEAFF
CDR3 DNA: TGTGCCAGCAGAGGACCAGGGGTCACTGAAGCTTTCTTT

clone size: few
J gene: TRBJ1-4
V gene: TRBV6-5
D gene: .
CDR3 protein: CASSYMGRSNEKLFF
CDR3 DNA: TGTGCCAGCAGTTACATGGGGCGCTCCAATGAAAAACTGTTTTTT

clone size: few
J gene: TRBJ2-4
V gene: TRBV4-3
D gene: .
CDR3 protein: CASSQDWARELDIQYF
CDR3 DNA: TGCGCCAGCAGCCAAGATTGGGCCAGGGAATTAGACATTCAGTACTTC

clone size: many
J gene: TRBJ2-1
V gene: TRBV6-5
D gene: .
CDR3 protein: CASSRGVNEQFF
CDR3 DNA: TGTGCCAGCAGCAGAGGGGTCAATGAGCAGTTCTTC

clone size: many
J gene: TRBJ2-1
V gene: TRBV7-9
D gene: TRBD1
CDR3 protein: CASSFRTGGNEQFF
CDR3 DNA: TGTGCCAGCAGCTTTCGAACAGGGGGCAATGAGCAGTTCTTC

clone size: .
J gene: TRBJ2-1
V gene: TRBV7-3
D gene: TRBD2
CDR3 protein: CASSRTSGVDEQFF
CDR3 DNA: TGTGCCAGCAGTCGGACTAGCGGGGTCGATGAGCAGTTCTTC

clone size: .
J gene: TRBJ2-5
V gene: TRBV4-3
D gene: .
CDR3 protein: CAGSQTYGKQETQYF
CDR3 DNA: TGCGCCGGCAGCCAAACATACGGCAAACAAGAGACCCAGTACTTC

clone size: few
J gene: TRBJ2-7
V gene: TRBV28
D gene: TRBD1
CDR3 protein: CASSSPTGSYEQYF
CDR3 DNA: TGTGCCAGCAGTTCTCCGACAGGGTCCTACGAGCAGTACTTC

clone size: few
J gene: TRBJ2-3
V gene: TRBV29-1
D gene: .
CDR3 protein: CSVSGFTDTQYF
CDR3 DNA: TGCAGCGTTAGCGGGTTCACAGATACGCAGTATTTT

clone size: few
J gene: TRBJ1-2
V gene: TRBV6-2/TRBV6-3
D gene: .
CDR3 protein: CASSYSFSYSGGYGYTF
CDR3 DNA: TGTGCCAGCAGTTACTCGTTTTCGTACAGCGGCGGCTATGGCTACACCTTC

clone size: few
J gene: TRBJ1-1
V gene: TRBV14
D gene: .
CDR3 protein: CASSHRGGGTEAFF
CDR3 DNA: TGTGCCAGCAGCCACCGGGGGGGAGGCACTGAAGCTTTCTTT

clone size: few
J gene: TRBJ2-3
V gene: TRBV20-1
D gene: .
CDR3 protein: CSASPQVGNTDTQYF
CDR3 DNA: TGCAGTGCTAGTCCCCAAGTAGGGAACACAGATACGCAGTATTTT

clone size: .
J gene: TRBJ1-2
V gene: TRBV4-3
D gene: .
CDR3 protein: CASSARWGGRPGNYGYTF
CDR3 DNA: TGCGCCAGCAGCGCCCGATGGGGGGGTCGTCCTGGAAACTATGGCTACACCTTC

clone size: .
J gene: TRBJ2-7
V gene: TRBV7-2
D gene: .
CDR3 protein: CASSPKLGGLTSYEQYF
CDR3 DNA: TGTGCCAGCAGCCCCAAGCTCGGGGGCCTAACTTCCTACGAGCAGTACTTC

clone size: .
J gene: TRBJ2-3
V gene: TRBV18
D gene: TRBD2
CDR3 protein: CASSPQAGGSADTQYF
CDR3 DNA: TGTGCCAGCTCACCCCAAGCGGGGGGTTCGGCAGATACGCAGTATTTT

clone size: .
J gene: TRBJ1-2
V gene: TRBV5-6
D gene: TRBD1
CDR3 protein: CTSSLLGQDLYGYTF
CDR3 DNA: TGTACCAGCAGCCTCCTGGGACAGGACCTCTATGGCTACACCTTC

clone size: .
J gene: TRBJ1-5
V gene: TRBV7-2
D gene: .
CDR3 protein: CASSFPTDNQPQHF
CDR3 DNA: TGTGCCAGCAGCTTTCCCACAGACAATCAGCCCCAGCATTTT

clone size: many
J gene: TRBJ2-5
V gene: TRBV6-5
D gene: .
CDR3 protein: CASFRDRGDQETQYF
CDR3 DNA: TGTGCCAGTTTCCGGGACCGAGGCGATCAAGAGACCCAGTACTTC

clone size: .
J gene: TRBJ2-5
V gene: TRBV5-1
D gene: .
CDR3 protein: CASSLAVTQESQYF
CDR3 DNA: TGCGCCAGCAGCTTGGCCGTGACCCAAGAGTCCCAGTACTTC

clone size: few
J gene: TRBJ1-4
V gene: TRBV11-2
D gene: .
CDR3 protein: CASSSGGSVELFF
CDR3 DNA: TGTGCCAGCAGCTCCGGGGGGTCGGTAGAACTGTTTTTT

clone size: .
J gene: TRBJ1-4
V gene: TRBV5-1
D gene: .
CDR3 protein: CASSLDGLANEKLFF
CDR3 DNA: TGCGCCAGCAGCTTGGACGGGCTGGCTAATGAAAAACTGTTTTTT

clone size: .
J gene: TRBJ2-7
V gene: TRBV6-5
D gene: TRBD2
CDR3 protein: CASTNSGGTYEQYF
CDR3 DNA: TGTGCCAGCACCAACAGCGGGGGGACCTACGAGCAGTACTTC

clone size: .
J gene: TRBJ2-4
V gene: TRBV5-4
D gene: .
CDR3 protein: CASSLTQAGNIQYF
CDR3 DNA: TGTGCCAGCAGCTTGACACAGGCGGGGAACATTCAGTACTTC

clone size: many
J gene: TRBJ2-3
V gene: TRBV3-1
D gene: .
CDR3 protein: CASSQTSSDTQYF
CDR3 DNA: TGTGCCAGCAGCCAAACTAGTTCAGATACGCAGTATTTT

clone size: .
J gene: TRBJ1-1
V gene: TRBV4-2
D gene: .
CDR3 protein: CASSQDWVLRRNTEAFF
CDR3 DNA: TGTGCCAGCAGCCAAGATTGGGTCTTGCGCAGGAACACTGAAGCTTTCTTT

clone size: .
J gene: TRBJ2-2
V gene: TRBV6-5
D gene: .
CDR3 protein: CASSYREPGLLLNTGELFF
CDR3 DNA: TGTGCCAGCAGTTACCGAGAGCCTGGACTACTCTTGAACACCGGGGAGCTGTTTTTT

clone size: once
J gene: TRBJ2-3
V gene: TRBV20-1
D gene: TRBD2
CDR3 protein: CSANVGILAGGTDTQYF
CDR3 DNA: TGCAGTGCTAACGTCGGGATACTAGCGGGGGGCACAGATACGCAGTATTTT

clone size: .
J gene: TRBJ2-7
V gene: TRBV2
D gene: .
CDR3 protein: CASSGVDPYEQYF
CDR3 DNA: TGTGCCAGCAGTGGGGTAGACCCCTACGAGCAGTACTTC